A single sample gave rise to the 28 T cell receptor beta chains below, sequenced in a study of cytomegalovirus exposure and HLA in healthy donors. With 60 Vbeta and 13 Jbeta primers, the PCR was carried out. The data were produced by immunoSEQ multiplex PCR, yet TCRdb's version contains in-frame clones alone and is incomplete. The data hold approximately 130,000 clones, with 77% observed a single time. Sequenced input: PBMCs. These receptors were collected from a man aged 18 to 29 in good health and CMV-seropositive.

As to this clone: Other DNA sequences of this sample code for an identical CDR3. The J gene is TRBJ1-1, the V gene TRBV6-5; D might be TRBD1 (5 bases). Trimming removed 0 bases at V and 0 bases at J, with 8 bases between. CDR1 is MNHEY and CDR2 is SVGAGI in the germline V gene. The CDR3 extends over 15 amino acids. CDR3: CASSYSRGMNTEAFF. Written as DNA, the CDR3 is TGTGCCAGCAGTTACTCGCGGGGCATGAACACTGAAGCTTTCTTT.

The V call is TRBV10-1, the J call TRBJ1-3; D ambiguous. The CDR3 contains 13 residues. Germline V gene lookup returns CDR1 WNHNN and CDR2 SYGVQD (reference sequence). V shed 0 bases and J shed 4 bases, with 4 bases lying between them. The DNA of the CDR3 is TGCGCCAGCAGTGAGTCGAGGGGAAACACCATATATTTT. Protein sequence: CASSESRGNTIYF.

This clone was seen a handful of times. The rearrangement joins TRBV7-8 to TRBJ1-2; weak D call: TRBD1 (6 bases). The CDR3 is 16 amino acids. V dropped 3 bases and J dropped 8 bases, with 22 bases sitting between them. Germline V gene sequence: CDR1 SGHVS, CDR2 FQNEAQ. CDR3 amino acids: CASSFVGVGALYGYTF. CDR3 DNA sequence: TGTGCCAGCAGCTTCGTGGGGGTGGGGGCCCTATACGGCTACACCTTC. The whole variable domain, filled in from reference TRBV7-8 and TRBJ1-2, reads GAGVSQSPRYKVAKRGQDVALRCDPISGHVSLFWYQQALGQGPEFLTYFQNEAQLDKSGLPSDRFFAERPEGSVSTLKIQRTQQEDSAVYLCASSFVGVGALYGYTFGSGTRLTVV.

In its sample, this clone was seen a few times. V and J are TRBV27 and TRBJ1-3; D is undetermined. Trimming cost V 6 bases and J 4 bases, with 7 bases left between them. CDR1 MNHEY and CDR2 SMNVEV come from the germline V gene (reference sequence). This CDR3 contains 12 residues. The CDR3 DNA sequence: TGTGCCAGCAGGGGCTCCGGAAACACCATATATTTT. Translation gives CASRGSGNTIYF.

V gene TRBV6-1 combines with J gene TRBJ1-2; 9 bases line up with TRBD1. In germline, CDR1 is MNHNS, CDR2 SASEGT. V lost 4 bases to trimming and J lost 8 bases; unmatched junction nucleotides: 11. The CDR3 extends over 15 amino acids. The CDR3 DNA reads TGTGCCAGCAGTGGTACGGGGGGGACAGGGAGGGGCTACACCTTC. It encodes CASSGTGGTGRGYTF.

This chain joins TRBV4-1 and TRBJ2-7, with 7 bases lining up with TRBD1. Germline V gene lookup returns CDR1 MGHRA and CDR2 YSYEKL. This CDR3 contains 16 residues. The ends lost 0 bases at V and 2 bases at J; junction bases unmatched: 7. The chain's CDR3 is CASSQDRKTGTYEQYF. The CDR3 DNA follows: TGCGCCAGCAGCCAAGATCGAAAGACAGGGACCTACGAGCAGTACTTC.

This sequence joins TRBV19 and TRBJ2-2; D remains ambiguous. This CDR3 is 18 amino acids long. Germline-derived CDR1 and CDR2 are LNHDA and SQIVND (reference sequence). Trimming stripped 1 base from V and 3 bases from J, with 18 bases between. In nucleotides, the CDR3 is TGTGCCAGTAGTATAGGACTCCCGTACGTCGTATACACCGGGGAGCTGTTTTTT. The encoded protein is CASSIGLPYVVYTGELFF.

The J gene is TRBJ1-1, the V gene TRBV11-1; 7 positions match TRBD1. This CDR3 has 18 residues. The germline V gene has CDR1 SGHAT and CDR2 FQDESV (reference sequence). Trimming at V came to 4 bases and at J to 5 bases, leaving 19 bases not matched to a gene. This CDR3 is CASSSLRRQGTRGTEAFF. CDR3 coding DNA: TGTGCCAGCAGCTCCCTCCGGCGACAGGGAACAAGAGGAACTGAAGCTTTCTTT.

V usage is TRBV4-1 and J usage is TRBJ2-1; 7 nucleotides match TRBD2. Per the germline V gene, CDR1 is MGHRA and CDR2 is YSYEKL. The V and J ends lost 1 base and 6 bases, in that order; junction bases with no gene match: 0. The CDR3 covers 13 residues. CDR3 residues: CASSQAGGNEQFF. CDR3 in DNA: TGCGCCAGCAGCCAAGCGGGGGGCAATGAGCAGTTCTTC.

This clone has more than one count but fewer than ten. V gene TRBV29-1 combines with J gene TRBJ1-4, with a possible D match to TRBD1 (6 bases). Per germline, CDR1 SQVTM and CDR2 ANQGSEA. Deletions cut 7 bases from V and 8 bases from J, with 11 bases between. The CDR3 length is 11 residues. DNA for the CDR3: TGCAGCGCCCTCCAGGGGGAAAAACTGTTTTTT. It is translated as CSALQGEKLFF.

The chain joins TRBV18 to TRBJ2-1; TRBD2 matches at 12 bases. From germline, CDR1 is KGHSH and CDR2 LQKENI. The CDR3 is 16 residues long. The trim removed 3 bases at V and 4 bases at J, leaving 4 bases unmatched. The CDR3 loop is CASSPQLAGGYNEQFF. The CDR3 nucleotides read TGTGCCAGCTCACCGCAACTAGCGGGGGGTTACAATGAGCAGTTCTTC.

The CDR3 DNA sequence: TGCGCCAGCAGCGCCCGGGACAGGGGGCTAAGTTATAATTCACCCCTCCACTTT. Translation: CASSARDRGLSYNSPLHF. The chain recombines TRBV10-2 with TRBJ1-6; 12 nucleotides agree with TRBD1. Trimming at V came to 6 bases and at J to 4 bases, leaving 10 bases not matched to a gene. The germline CDR1 and CDR2 sequences are WSHSY and SAAADI. This CDR3 comprises 18 residues.

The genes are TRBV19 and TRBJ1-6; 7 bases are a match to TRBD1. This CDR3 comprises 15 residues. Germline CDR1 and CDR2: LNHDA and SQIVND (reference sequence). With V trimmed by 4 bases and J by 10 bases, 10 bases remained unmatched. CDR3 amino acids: CASSTYRGGKSPLHF. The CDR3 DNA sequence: TGTGCCAGTAGTACCTACAGGGGTGGAAAATCACCCCTCCACTTT. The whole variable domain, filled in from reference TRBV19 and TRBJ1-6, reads DGGITQSPKYLFRKEGQNVTLSCEQNLNHDAMYWYRQDPGQGLRLIYYSQIVNDFQKGDIAEGYSVSREKKESFPLTVTSAQKNPTAFYLCASSTYRGGKSPLHFGNGTRLTVT.

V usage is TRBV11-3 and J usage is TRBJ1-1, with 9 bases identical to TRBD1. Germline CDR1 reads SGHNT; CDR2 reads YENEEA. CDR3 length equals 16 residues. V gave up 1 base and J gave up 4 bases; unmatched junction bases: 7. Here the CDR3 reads CASSLGTGGAGTEAFF. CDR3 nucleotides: TGTGCCAGCAGCTTAGGTACAGGGGGCGCGGGCACTGAAGCTTTCTTT.

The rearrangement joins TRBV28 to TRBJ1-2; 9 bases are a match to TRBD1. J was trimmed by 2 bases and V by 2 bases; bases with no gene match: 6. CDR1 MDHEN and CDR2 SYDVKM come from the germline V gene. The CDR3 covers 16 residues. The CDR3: CASSLPNRGQNYGYTF. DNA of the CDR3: TGTGCCAGCAGTTTACCAAACAGGGGGCAAAACTATGGCTACACCTTC.

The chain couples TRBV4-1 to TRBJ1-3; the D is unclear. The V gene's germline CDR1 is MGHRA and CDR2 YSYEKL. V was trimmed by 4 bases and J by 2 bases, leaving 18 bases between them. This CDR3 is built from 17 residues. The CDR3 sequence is CASSPSGVLSPGNTIYF. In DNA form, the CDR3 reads TGCGCCAGCAGCCCCTCCGGGGTACTGTCGCCTGGAAACACCATATATTTT.

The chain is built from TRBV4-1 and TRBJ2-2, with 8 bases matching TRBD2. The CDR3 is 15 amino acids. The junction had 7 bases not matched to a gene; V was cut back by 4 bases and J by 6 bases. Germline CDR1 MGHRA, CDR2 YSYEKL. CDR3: CASSPSGSFSGELFF. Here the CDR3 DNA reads TGCGCCAGCAGCCCGAGCGGGAGTTTCTCCGGGGAGCTGTTTTTT.

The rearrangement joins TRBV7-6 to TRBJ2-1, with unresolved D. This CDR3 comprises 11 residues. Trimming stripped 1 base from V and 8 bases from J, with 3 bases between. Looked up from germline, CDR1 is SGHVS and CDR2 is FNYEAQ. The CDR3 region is CASSLVDEQFF. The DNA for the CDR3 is TGTGCCAGCAGCTTAGTCGATGAGCAGTTCTTC.

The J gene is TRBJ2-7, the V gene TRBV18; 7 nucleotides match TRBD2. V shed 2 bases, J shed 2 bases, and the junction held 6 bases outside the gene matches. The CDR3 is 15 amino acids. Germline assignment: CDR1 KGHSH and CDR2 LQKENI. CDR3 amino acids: CASSPLGGTTYEQYF. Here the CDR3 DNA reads TGTGCCAGCTCACCATTGGGGGGGACCACCTACGAGCAGTACTTC.

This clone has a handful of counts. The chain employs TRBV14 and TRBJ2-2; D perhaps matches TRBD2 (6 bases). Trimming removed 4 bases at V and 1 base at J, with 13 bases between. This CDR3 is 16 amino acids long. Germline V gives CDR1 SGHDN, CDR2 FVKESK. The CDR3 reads CASSPVRGMNTGELFF. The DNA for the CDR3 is TGTGCCAGCAGCCCAGTTCGGGGGATGAACACCGGGGAGCTGTTTTTT.

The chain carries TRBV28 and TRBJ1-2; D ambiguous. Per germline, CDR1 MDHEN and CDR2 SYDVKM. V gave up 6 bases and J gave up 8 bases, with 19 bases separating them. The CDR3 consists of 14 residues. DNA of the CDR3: TGTGCCAGCAGAACCGATGAGACTACATGGGGCTACACCTTC. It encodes CASRTDETTWGYTF.

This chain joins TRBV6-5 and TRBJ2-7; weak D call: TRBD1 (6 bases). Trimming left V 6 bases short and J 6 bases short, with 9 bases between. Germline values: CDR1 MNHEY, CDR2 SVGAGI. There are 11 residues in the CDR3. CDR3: CASSRGGEQYF. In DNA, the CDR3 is TGTGCCAGCAGCAGGGGCGGCGAGCAGTACTTC.

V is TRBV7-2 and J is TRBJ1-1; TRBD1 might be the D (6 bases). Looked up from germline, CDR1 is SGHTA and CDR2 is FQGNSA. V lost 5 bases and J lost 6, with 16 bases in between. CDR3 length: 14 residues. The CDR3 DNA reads TGTGCCAGCAGCACGCCGGGCAGGGGCTCTGAAGCTTTCTTT. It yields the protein CASSTPGRGSEAFF.

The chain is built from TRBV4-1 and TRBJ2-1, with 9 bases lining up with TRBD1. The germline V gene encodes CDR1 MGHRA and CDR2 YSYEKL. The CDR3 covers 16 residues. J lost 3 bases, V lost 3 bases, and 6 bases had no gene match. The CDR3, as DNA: TGCGCCAGCAGCCAGGCTCCGGGACAGGGCTACAATGAGCAGTTCTTC. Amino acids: CASSQAPGQGYNEQFF.

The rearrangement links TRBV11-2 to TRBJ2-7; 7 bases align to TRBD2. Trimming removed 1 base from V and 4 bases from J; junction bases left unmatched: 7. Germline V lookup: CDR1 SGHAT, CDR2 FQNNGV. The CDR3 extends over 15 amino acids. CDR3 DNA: TGTGCCAGCAGCTTAGCAGCGGGAATTGGGTACGAGCAGTACTTC. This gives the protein CASSLAAGIGYEQYF.

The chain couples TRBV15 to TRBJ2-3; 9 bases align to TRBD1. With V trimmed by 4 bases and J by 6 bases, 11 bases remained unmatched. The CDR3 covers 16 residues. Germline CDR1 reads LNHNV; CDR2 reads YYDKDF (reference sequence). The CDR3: CATSTDGTGFGDTQYF. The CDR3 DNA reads TGTGCCACCAGCACCGACGGGACAGGGTTTGGGGATACGCAGTATTTT.

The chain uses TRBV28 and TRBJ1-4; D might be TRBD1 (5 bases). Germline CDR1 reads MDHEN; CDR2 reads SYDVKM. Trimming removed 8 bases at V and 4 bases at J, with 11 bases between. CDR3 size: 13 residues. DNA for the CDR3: TGTGCCAGCCTAGACAGAGATAATGAAAAACTGTTTTTT. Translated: CASLDRDNEKLFF.

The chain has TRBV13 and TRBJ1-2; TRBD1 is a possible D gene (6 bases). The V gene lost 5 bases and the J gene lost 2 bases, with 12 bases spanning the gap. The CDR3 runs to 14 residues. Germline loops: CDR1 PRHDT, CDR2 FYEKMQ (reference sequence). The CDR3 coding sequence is TGTGCCAGCAGCCACCGGGACATCAACTATGGCTACACCTTC. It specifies CASSHRDINYGYTF.